This T cell receptor (beta chain) originates from a study of OX40 agonist ivuxolimab in advanced cancers. The table came from immunoSEQ multiplex PCR; TCRdb's copy has only in-frame clones and leaves some out. The data contain approximately 50,000 clones, roughly 80% of them singletons. Blood was sampled at baseline, cycle 4 day 1, and cycle 7 day 1. The CDR3 covers 14 residues. V shed 1 base and J shed 11 bases, with 20 bases lying between them. Germline lookup yields CDR1 GTSNPN and CDR2 SVGIG (reference sequence). The source of this sequence is an adult with an advanced solid tumor such as melanoma, head and neck, liver or kidney cancer. This chain joins TRBV30 and TRBJ1-2; the D gene is possibly TRBD1 (5 bases). The sequencing here drew on CD4+ or CD8+ T cells sorted from blood, taken in a trial of the OX40 agonist ivuxolimab. The CDR3 is CAWSENQGVVGYTF. The CDR3 coding sequence is TGTGCCTGGAGTGAGAACCAGGGAGTGGTTGGATACACCTTC.